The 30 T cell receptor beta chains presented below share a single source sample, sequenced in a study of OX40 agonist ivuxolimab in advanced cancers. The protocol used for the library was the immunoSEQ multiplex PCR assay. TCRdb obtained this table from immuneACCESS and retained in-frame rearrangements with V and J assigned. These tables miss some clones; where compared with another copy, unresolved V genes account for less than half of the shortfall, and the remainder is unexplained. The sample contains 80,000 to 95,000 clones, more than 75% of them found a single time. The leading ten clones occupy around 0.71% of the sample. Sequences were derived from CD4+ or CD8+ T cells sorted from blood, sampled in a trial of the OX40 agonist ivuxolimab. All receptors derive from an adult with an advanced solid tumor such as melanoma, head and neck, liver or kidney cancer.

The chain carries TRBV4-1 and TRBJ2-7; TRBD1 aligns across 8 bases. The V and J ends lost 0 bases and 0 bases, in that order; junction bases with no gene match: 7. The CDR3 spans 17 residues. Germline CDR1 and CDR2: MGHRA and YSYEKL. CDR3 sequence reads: CASSQDPPTGVSYEQYF. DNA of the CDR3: TGCGCCAGCAGCCAAGATCCCCCGACAGGGGTCTCCTACGAGCAGTACTTC.

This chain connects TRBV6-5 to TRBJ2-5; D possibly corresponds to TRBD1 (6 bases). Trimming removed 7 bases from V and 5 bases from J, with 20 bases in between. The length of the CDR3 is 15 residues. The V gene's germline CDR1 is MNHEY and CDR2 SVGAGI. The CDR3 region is CASTDGSGVGETQYF. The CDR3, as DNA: TGTGCCAGCACCGACGGGTCAGGGGTGGGGGAGACCCAGTACTTC.

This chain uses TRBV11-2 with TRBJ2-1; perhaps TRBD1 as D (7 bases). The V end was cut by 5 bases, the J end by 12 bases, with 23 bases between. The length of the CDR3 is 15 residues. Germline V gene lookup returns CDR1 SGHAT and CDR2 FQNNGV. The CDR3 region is CASSPTGRSWSGQFF. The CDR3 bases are TGTGCCAGCAGCCCGACAGGGAGGTCATGGAGTGGGCAGTTCTTC.

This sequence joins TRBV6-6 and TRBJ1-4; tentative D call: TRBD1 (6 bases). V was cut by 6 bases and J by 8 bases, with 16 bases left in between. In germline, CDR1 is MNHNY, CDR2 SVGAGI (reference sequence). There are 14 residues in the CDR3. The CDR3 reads CASSARGGLEKLFF. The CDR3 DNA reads TGTGCCAGCAGCGCCAGAGGGGGGTTAGAAAAACTGTTTTTT.

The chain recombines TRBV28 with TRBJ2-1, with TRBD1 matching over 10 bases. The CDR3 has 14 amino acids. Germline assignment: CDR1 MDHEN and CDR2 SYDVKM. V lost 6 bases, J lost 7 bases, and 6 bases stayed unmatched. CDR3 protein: CASRKSGQGNEQFF. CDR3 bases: TGTGCCAGCAGGAAATCGGGACAGGGGAATGAGCAGTTCTTC.

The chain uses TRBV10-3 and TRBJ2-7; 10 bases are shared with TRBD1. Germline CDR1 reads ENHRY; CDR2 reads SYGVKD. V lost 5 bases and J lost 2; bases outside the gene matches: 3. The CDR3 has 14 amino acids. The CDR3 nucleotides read TGTGCCATCAGTCTCGGGACAGGGGCCTACGAGCAGTACTTC. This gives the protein CAISLGTGAYEQYF.

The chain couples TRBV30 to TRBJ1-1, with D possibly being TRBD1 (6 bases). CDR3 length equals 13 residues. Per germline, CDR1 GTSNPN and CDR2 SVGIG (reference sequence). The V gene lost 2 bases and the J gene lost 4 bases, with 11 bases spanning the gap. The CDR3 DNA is TGTGCCTGGAGTCGGGGGGCTTTCACTGAAGCTTTCTTT. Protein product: CAWSRGAFTEAFF. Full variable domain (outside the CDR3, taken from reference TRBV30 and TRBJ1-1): SQTIHQWPATLVQPVGSPLSLECTVEGTSNPNLYWYRQAAGRGLQLLFYSVGIGQISSEVPQNLSASRPQDRQFILSSKKLLLSDSGFYLCAWSRGAFTEAFFGQGTRLTVV.

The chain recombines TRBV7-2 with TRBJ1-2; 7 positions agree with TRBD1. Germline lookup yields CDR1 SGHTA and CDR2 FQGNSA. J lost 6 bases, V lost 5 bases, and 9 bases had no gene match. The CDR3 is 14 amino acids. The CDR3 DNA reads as TGTGCCAGCAGCCCCCTGACAGGGCTTGATGGCTACACCTTC. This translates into CASSPLTGLDGYTF.

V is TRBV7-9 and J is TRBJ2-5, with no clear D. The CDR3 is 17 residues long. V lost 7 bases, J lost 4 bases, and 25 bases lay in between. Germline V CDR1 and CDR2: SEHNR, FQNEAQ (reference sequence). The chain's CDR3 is CASTRLLSYGVGETQYF. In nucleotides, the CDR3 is TGTGCCAGCACCCGATTACTGAGTTATGGGGTCGGAGAGACCCAGTACTTC.

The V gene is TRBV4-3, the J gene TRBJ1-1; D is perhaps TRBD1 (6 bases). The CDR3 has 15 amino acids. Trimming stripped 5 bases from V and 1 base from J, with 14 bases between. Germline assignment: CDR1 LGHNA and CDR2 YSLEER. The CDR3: CASSYSTGWNTEAFF. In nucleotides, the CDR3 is TGCGCCAGCAGCTATTCCACAGGGTGGAACACTGAAGCTTTCTTT.

The CDR3 spells CASSRIDTQYF. In nucleotides, the CDR3 is TGTGCCAGCAGCAGGATAGATACGCAGTATTTT. The chain has TRBV5-8 and TRBJ2-3; no clear D. The CDR3 spans 11 residues. Germline lookup yields CDR1 SGHTS and CDR2 YDEGEE. The V gene lost 4 bases and the J gene lost 5 bases, with 5 bases spanning the gap.

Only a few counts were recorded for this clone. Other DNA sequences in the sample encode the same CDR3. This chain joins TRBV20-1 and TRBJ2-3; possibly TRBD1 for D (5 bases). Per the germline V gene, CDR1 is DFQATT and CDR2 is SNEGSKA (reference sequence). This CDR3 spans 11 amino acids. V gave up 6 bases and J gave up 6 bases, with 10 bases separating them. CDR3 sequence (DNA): TGCAGTGCCCCAAGGGGCGATACGCAGTATTTT. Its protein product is CSAPRGDTQYF.

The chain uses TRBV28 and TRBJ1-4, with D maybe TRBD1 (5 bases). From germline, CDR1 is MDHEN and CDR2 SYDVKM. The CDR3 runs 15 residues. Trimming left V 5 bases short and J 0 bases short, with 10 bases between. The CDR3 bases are TGTGCCAGCAGTCCGGGGGGTGCAACTAATGAAAAACTGTTTTTT. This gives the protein CASSPGGATNEKLFF.

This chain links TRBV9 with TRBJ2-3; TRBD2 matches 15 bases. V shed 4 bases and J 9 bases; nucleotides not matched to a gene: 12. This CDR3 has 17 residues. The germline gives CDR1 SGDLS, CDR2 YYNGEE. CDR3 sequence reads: CASSSGGLAGGQETQYF. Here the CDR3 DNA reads TGTGCCAGCAGCTCCGGGGGACTAGCGGGGGGACAGGAGACGCAGTATTTT.

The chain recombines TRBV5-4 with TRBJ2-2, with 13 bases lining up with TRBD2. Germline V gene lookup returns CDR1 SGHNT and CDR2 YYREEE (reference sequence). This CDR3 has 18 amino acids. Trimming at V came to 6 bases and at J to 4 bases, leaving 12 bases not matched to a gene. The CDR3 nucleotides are TGTGCCAGCACCAAAAAGGGACTAGCGGGGCCGAGCACCGGGGAGCTGTTTTTT. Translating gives CASTKKGLAGPSTGELFF.

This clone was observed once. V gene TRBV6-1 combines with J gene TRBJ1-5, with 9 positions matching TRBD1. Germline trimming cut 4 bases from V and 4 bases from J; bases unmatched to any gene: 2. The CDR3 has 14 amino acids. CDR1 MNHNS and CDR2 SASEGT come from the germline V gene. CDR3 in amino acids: CASSGQGDNQPQHF. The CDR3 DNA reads TGTGCCAGCAGTGGACAGGGGGATAATCAGCCCCAGCATTTT.

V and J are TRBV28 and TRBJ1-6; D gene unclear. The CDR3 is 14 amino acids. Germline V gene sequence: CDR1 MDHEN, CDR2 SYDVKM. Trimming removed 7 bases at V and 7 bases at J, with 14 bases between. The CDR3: CASTFTGRNSPLHF. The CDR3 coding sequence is TGTGCCAGCACCTTCACGGGCAGGAATTCACCCCTCCACTTT.

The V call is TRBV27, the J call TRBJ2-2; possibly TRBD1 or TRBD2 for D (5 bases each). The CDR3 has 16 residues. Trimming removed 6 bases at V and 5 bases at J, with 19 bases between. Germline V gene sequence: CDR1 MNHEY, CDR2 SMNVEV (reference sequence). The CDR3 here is CASSPRGSQRTGELFF. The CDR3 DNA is TGTGCCAGCAGCCCCCGGGGCAGCCAAAGGACCGGGGAGCTGTTTTTT.

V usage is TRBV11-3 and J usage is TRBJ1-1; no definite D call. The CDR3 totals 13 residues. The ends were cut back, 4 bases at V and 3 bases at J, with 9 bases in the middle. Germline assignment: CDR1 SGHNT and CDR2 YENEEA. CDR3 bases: TGTGCCAGCAGCTCCTTCGTTTACACTGAAGCTTTCTTT. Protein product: CASSSFVYTEAFF.

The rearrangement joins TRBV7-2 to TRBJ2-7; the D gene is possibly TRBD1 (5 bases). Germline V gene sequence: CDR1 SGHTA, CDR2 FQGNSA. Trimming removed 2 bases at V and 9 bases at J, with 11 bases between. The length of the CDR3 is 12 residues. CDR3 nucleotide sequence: TGTGCCAGCAGCTTAACTCCCCAGGGGCAGTACTTC. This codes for CASSLTPQGQYF.

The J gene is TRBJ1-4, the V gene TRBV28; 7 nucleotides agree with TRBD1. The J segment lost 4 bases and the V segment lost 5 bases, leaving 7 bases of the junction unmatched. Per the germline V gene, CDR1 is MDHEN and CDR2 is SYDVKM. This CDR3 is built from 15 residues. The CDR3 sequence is CASSPWDSGNEKLFF. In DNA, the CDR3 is TGTGCCAGCAGTCCATGGGACAGTGGTAATGAAAAACTGTTTTTT.

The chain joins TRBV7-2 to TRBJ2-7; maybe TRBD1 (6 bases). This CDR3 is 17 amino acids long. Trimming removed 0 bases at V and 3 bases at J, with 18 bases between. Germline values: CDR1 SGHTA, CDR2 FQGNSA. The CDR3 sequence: CASSLAPPGQTNYEQYF. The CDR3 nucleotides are TGTGCCAGCAGCTTAGCACCCCCCGGACAGACTAACTACGAGCAGTACTTC.

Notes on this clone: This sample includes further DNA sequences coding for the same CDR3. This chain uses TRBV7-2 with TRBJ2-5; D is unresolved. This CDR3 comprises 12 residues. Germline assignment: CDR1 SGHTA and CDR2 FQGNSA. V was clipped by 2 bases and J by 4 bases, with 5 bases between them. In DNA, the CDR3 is TGTGCCAGCAGCTTACTCTCAGAGACCCAGTACTTC. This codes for CASSLLSETQYF.

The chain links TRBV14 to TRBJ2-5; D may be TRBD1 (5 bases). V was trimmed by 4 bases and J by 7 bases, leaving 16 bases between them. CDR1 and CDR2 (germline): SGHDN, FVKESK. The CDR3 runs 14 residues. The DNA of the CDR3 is TGTGCCAGCAGCCCGACAGCGACATTCGGGACCCAGTACTTC. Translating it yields CASSPTATFGTQYF.

CDR3 sequence: CASSQDPPSSGSGIYEQYF. The CDR3 bases are TGCGCCAGCAGCCAAGATCCCCCCTCTAGCGGGAGTGGGATCTACGAGCAGTACTTC. This chain connects TRBV4-1 to TRBJ2-7; TRBD2 matches at 10 bases. CDR1 is MGHRA, CDR2 YSYEKL, per germline. V was clipped by 0 bases and J by 3 bases; unmatched bases: 14. The CDR3 has 19 residues.

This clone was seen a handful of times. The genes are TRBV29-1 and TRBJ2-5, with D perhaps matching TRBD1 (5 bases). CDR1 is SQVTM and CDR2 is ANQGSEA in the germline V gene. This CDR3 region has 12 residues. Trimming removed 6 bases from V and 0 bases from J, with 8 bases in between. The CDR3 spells CSVRTNQETQYF. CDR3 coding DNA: TGCAGCGTCCGGACAAACCAAGAGACCCAGTACTTC.

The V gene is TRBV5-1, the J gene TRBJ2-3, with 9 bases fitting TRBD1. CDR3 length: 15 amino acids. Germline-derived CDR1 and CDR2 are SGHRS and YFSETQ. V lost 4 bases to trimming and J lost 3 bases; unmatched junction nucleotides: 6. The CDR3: CASSIQGASTDTQYF. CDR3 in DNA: TGCGCCAGCAGCATACAGGGGGCGTCGACAGATACGCAGTATTTT.

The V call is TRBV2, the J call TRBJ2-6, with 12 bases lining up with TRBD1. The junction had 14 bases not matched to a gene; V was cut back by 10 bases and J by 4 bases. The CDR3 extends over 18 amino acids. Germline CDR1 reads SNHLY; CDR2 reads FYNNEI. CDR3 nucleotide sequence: TGTGCCACCCAGACGTTGGGACAGGGGGCGCGAGGGGCCAACGTCCTGACTTTC. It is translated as CATQTLGQGARGANVLTF.

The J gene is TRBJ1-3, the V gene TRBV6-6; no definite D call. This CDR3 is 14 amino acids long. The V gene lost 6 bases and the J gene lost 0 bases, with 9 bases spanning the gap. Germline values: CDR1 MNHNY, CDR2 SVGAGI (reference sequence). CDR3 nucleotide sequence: TGTGCCAGCAGACCCCAAATCTCTGGAAACACCATATATTTT. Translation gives CASRPQISGNTIYF.

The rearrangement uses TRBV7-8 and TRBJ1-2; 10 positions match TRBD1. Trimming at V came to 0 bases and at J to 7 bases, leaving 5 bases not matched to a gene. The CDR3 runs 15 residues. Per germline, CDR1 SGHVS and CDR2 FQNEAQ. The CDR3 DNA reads TGTGCCAGCAGCTTAGCGACAGGGGGCTTAGTTGGCTACACCTTC. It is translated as CASSLATGGLVGYTF.